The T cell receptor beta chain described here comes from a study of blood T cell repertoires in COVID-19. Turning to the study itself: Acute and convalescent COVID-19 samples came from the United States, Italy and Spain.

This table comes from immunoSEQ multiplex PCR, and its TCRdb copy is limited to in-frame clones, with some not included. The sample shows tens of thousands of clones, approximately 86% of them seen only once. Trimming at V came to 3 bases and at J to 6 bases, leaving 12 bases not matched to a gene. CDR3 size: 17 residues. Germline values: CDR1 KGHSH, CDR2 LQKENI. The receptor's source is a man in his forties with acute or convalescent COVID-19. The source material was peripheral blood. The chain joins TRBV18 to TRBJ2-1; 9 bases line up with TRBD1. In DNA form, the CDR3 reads TGTGCCAGCTCACCGCGGTTGGACAGGGGTGCGGGCAATGAGCAGTTCTTC. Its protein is CASSPRLDRGAGNEQFF.